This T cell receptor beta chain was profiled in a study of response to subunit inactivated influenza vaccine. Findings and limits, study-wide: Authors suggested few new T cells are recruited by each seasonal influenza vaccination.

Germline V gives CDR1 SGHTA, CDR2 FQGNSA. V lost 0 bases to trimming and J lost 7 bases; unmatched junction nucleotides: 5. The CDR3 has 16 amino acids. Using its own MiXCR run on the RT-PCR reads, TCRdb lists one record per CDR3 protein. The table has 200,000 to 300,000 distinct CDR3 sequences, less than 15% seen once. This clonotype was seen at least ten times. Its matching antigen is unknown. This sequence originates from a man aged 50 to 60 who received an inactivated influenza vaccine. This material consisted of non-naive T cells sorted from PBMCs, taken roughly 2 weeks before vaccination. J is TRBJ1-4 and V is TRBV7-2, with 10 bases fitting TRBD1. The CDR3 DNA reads TGTGCCAGCAGCTTAGCACCGGGACAGGGGACTGAAAAACTGTTTTTT. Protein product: CASSLAPGQGTEKLFF.